This entry is about one T cell receptor (beta chain). Its recognized antigen is unknown. Base qualities are not recorded, but no much larger clone differs from it by a single base. The data were taken from a study of blood T cell repertoires in COVID-19 (dated by TCRdb to 2020 to 2022). In terms of the full investigation: The collaborator samples originated in the United States, Italy and Spain and spanned the acute and convalescent phases of COVID-19. The material from the prospective study consisted of cDNA or gDNA derived from T cells, B-cell-depleted T cells, or PBMCs. Deeply sampled blood TCRbeta repertoires from subjects exposed to, actively infected with, or recovered from COVID-19 were included in the dataset. The repertoires were released in a freely available public database meant as a resource for research on the immune response to SARS-CoV-2. Samples came from the ongoing ImmuneRACE study (first 160 participants) plus 1,254 subjects from 6 global collaborators. Nearly every sample came with metadata listing a de-identified subject ID, COVID-19 status, age in years and sex. Where available, HLA class I and class II types were obtained from metadata supplied by the sample provider rather than from assay-based typing.

TCRbeta CDR3 regions were amplified from genomic DNA using the immunoSEQ Assay, a bias-controlled multiplex PCR. Under the source paper's analysis protocol: The number of nucleated cells in each sample was estimated by amplification of reference gene primers within the assay. To quantify the absolute abundance of each unique TCRbeta CDR3 rearrangement, sequence reads were collapsed and filtered. Productive Simpson clonality was computed per sample as the square root of Simpson's diversity index over productive rearrangements. TCRdb holds this immuneACCESS table with in-frame rearrangements only. Some clones are missing; in checked studies, unresolved V genes explain under half, and the rest has no known cause. The V and J calls and clone size were taken over from that table, and D and trimming were inferred from the DNA. The sample profile shows some 97,000 clones; 90% of them were found once. The ten biggest clones cover 5.1% of the sample.

From the cysteine up to the phenylalanine, the CDR3 has a length of 15 residues. The only DNA kept is the CDR3, 45 bases in frame from the first base. Taken from the germline V gene, the CDR1 and CDR2 loops are SNHLY and FYNNEI. Trimming removed 8 bases from V and 0 bases from J; the gene matches leave 8 bases unexplained. Each collaborating institution followed its own protocols to collect whole blood in K2EDTA tubes. Collaborator samples were shipped for TCRbeta analysis as frozen whole blood, isolated PBMCs, or DNA extracted from either sample type. The study at large found these results: The quantity of clinical and demographic metadata differed by source and by participant and was supplied without curation.

The origin of this receptor is a man aged 50-59 years with acute or convalescent COVID-19. Sequencing input: peripheral blood. The chain is encoded by TRBV2 joined to TRBJ2-7, with 9 central nucleotides matching TRBD1. The DNA sequence is TGTGCCAGCCGGTTCAACAGGGGGCACTCCTACGAGCAGTACTTC. It encodes CASRFNRGHSYEQYF.